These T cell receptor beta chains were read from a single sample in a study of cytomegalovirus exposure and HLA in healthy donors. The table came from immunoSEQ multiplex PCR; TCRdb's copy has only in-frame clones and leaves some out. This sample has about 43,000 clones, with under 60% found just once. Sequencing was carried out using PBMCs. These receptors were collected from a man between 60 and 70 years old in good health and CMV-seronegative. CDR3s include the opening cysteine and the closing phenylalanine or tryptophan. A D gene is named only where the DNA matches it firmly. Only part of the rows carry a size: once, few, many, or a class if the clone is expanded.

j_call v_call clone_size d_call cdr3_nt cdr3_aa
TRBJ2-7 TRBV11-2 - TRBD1 TGTGCCAGCAGCCCTCCGGGACAGAGCTCCTACGAGCAGTACTTC CASSPPGQSSYEQYF
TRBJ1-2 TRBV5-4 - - TGTGCCAGCAGCATAGACAGCCAATATGGCTACACCTTC CASSIDSQYGYTF
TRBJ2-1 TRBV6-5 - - TGTGCCAGCAGTTACTCGAGGAACAATGAGCAGTTCTTC CASSYSRNNEQFF
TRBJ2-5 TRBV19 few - TGTGCCAGTAGTCGTCGAGAGACCCAGTACTTC CASSRRETQYF
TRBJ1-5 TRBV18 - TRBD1 TGTGCCAGCTCACCCGGGACAGGGGGCAATCAGCCCCAGCATTTT CASSPGTGGNQPQHF
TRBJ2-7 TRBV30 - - TGTGCCTGGGCGGGCGACTCCTCTGTTGAGCAGTACTTC CAWAGDSSVEQYF
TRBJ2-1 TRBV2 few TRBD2 TGTGCCAGCAGTGAAGCTCAATCTAGCGGGAGGGACAATGAGCAGTTCTTC CASSEAQSSGRDNEQFF
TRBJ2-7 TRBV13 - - TGTGCCAGCAGCTCCTCCCGGGACATGTACGAGCAGTACTTC CASSSSRDMYEQYF
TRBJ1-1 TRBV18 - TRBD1 TGTGCCAGCTCCCAAGGACAGGACGGGAAAGCTTTCTTT CASSQGQDGKAFF
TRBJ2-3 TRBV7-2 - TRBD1 TGTGCCAGCAGCAGAGACAGGGCCACAGATACGCAGTATTTT CASSRDRATDTQYF
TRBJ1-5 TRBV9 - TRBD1 TGTGCCAGCAGCGCTCAGACAGGGAGTGAGGAGCCCCAGCATTTT CASSAQTGSEEPQHF
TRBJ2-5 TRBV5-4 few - TGTGCCAGCAGCTTGGGGGACCCCCACCGGGAGCAGTACTTC CASSLGDPHREQYF
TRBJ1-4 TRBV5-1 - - TGCGCCAGCAGCTTACAGGGCTCTAATGAAAAACTGTTTTTT CASSLQGSNEKLFF
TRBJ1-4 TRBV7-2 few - TGTGCCAGCAGCCCTAACCTGGGCCGGGGTGAAAAACTGTTTTTT CASSPNLGRGEKLFF
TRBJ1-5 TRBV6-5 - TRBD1 TGTGCCAGCGGGGACAGGGGGCTTGTTCAGCCCCAGCATTTT CASGDRGLVQPQHF
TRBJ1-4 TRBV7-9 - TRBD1 TGTGCCAGCAGCTTAGGGACAGGGGAGGAAGAAAAACTGTTTTTT CASSLGTGEEEKLFF
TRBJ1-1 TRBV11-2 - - TGTGCCAGCAGCCAGACTAGGGTGTCCACTGAAGCTTTCTTT CASSQTRVSTEAFF
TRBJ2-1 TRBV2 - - TGTGCCAGCAGTGAGAGGGTCGGACAGTTCTTC CASSERVGQFF
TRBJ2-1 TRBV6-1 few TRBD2 TGTGCCAGCAGTGAAGAACTAGCGGGCCCAAATGAGCAGTTCTTC CASSEELAGPNEQFF
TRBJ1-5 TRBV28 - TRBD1 TGTGCCAGCAGTTCCCCGACAGGGGGCAGTAATCAGCCCCAGCATTTT CASSSPTGGSNQPQHF
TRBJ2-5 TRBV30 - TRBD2 TGTGCCTCCTACCTCGGGGGGGAGACCCAGTACTTC CASYLGGETQYF
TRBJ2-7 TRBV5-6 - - TGTGCCAGCAGTTACAGCTACGAGCAGTACTTC CASSYSYEQYF
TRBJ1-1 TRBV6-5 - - TGTGCCAGTACATTAGATCGGGTGAACACTGAAGCTTTCTTT CASTLDRVNTEAFF
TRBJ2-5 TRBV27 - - TGTGCCAGCAGTTTATCGGGCAGGCAAGAGACCCAGTACTTC CASSLSGRQETQYF
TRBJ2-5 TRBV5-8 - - TGTGCCAGCAGCTTAAAAGCGTGGTACCAAGAGACCCAGTACTTC CASSLKAWYQETQYF
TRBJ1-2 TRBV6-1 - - TGTGCCAGCAGTGAATTTTTTAGTTCTAATGGCTACACCTTC CASSEFFSSNGYTF
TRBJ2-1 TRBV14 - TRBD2 TGTGCCAGCAGTCCGACTAGCGGGAGCTCCTACAATGAGCAGTTCTTC CASSPTSGSSYNEQFF
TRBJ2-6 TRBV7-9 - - TGTGCCAGCAGCCCCGTAATTTCTGGGGCCAACGTCCTGACTTTC CASSPVISGANVLTF
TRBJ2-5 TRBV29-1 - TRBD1 TGCAGCGCCGAGGGACAGCAAGAGACCCAGTACTTC CSAEGQQETQYF
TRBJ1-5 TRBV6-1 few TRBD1 TGTGCCAGCAGTGAACCCGACAGGGCCTTCATGCCCCAGCATTTT CASSEPDRAFMPQHF
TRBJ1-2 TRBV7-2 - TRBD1 TGTGCCAGCAGCTTAGTCGGATACGGACAGGCTAACTATGGCTACACCTTC CASSLVGYGQANYGYTF
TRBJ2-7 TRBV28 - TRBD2 TGTGCCAGCAGTTCGAGGGACTACGTATCCTACGAGCAGTACTTC CASSSRDYVSYEQYF
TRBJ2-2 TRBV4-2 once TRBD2 TGTGCCAGCAGCCACAGCGGGACCGCCGGGGAGCTGTTTTTT CASSHSGTAGELFF
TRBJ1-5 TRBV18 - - TGTGCCAGCTCACCAACCCAGGGCCAACGCAATCAGCCCCAGCATTTT CASSPTQGQRNQPQHF
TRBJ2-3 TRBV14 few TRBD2 TGTGCCAGCAGCAGACTAGCGTCTAGCACAGATACGCAGTATTTT CASSRLASSTDTQYF
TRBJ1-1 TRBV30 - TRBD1 TGTGCCTGGAACAGGGACAGGGATAAAGCTTTCTTT CAWNRDRDKAFF
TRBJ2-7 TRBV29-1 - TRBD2 TGCAGCGTTGAAGGACTAGCGGGAGTAGGCACCTACGAGCAGTACTTC CSVEGLAGVGTYEQYF
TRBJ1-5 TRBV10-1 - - TGCGCCAGCAGTGAGTCGGGGCCTAATCAGCCCCAGCATTTT CASSESGPNQPQHF
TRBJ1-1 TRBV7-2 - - TGTGCCAGCGCCTTAGGACGGGGAAACACTGAAGCTTTCTTT CASALGRGNTEAFF
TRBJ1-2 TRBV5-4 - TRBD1 TGTGCCAGCAGCTTGGTTGTGGCGGGACAGGGTAATGGCTACACCTTC CASSLVVAGQGNGYTF
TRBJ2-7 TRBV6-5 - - TGTGCCAGCAGTAGCGGCGGAAGTTCCTACGAGCAGTACTTC CASSSGGSSYEQYF
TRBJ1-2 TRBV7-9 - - TGTGCCAGCAGCTTATCGGGGGGCGGCTATGGCTACACCTTC CASSLSGGGYGYTF
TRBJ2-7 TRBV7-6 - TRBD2 TGTGCCAGCAGCTTAAAACTAGCGGGAGGAGGATCCTACGAGCAGTACTTC CASSLKLAGGGSYEQYF
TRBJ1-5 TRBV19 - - TGTGCCAGTAAGGACTCCCGCAATCAGCCCCAGCATTTT CASKDSRNQPQHF
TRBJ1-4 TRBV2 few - TGTGCCAGCAAAAAGATGGCGGCCCCGGGGGAAAAACTGTTTTTT CASKKMAAPGEKLFF